A single sample gave rise to the 10 T cell receptor beta chains below, sequenced in a study of T cells in Graves' hyperthyroidism and ophthalmopathy. TCR beta CDR3 regions were amplified from RNA. The HTBI primer set drove a first-round RT-PCR of the TCR CDR3. TCRdb independently ran MiXCR on the multiplex PCR reads; one entry per CDR3 protein. The table lists under 500,000 distinct CDR3 sequences, roughly 13% of them singletons. Sequences were obtained from blood. These TCRs come from a man in his fifties or sixties with Graves' ophthalmopathy.

The table lists this clonotype with a few counts. This may be a read error: a much more frequent sequence differs by one nucleotide. The chain recombines TRBV2 with TRBJ2-1; 8 bases map to TRBD2. The germline V gene has CDR1 SNHLY and CDR2 FYNNEI. The CDR3 is 13 residues long. Trimming removed 6 bases from V and 6 bases from J; junction bases left unmatched: 4. The CDR3 sequence is CASRGLGGNEQFF. The DNA of the CDR3 is TGTGCCAGCAGGGGACTAGGTGGCAATGAGCAGTTCTTC.

This clonotype was found many times. The chain is built from TRBV28 and TRBJ2-2; the D gene is possibly TRBD2 (6 bases). The CDR3 covers 15 residues. Germline CDR1 is MDHEN and CDR2 is SYDVKM. Trimming stripped 3 bases from V and 4 bases from J, with 12 bases between. The CDR3 sequence: CASSLRRESTGELFF. The CDR3 DNA reads TGTGCCAGCAGTTTGCGGCGGGAATCCACCGGGGAGCTGTTTTTT.

This clonotype turned up a few times. The chain is built from TRBV10-2 and TRBJ2-1; D is undetermined. The germline gives CDR1 WSHSY, CDR2 SAAADI. The CDR3 has 15 amino acids. With 4 bases removed from V and 0 bases from J, the gap between germline ends came to 10 bases. CDR3 protein: CASSGTIRSYNEQFF. The CDR3 DNA follows: TGCGCCAGCAGTGGAACTATCCGCTCCTACAATGAGCAGTTCTTC.

This clonotype was seen repeatedly, ten times or more. The chain carries TRBV7-8 and TRBJ2-5; possible D gene TRBD2, 6 bases. The germline V gene has CDR1 SGHVS and CDR2 FQNEAQ. The germline V and J ends were trimmed by 2 bases and 6 bases, with 22 bases remaining between them. CDR3 length: 17 amino acids. CDR3 in amino acids: CASSLSLATGVAKTQYF. In nucleotides, the CDR3 is TGTGCCAGCAGCTTATCGCTCGCAACGGGAGTGGCGAAGACCCAGTACTTC.

This clonotype appeared many times. The rearrangement links TRBV30 to TRBJ1-2, with unresolved D. V gave up 0 bases and J gave up 8 bases, with 22 bases separating them. CDR3 length equals 16 residues. Germline CDR1 GTSNPN, CDR2 SVGIG (reference sequence). The CDR3 nucleotides are TGTGCCTGGAGTGTTCTTAGTCGTGGGTCCGAGGGAGGCTACACCTTC. Translated: CAWSVLSRGSEGGYTF. Filled out from reference TRBV30 and TRBJ1-2, the complete variable domain reads SQTIHQWPATLVQPVGSPLSLECTVEGTSNPNLYWYRQAAGRGLQLLFYSVGIGQISSEVPQNLSASRPQDRQFILSSKKLLLSDSGFYLCAWSVLSRGSEGGYTFGSGTRLTVV.

This clonotype was counted only a few times. J is TRBJ2-1 and V is TRBV19; 13 bases match TRBD2. Germline V lookup: CDR1 LNHDA, CDR2 SQIVND (reference sequence). With 3 bases clipped from V and 5 bases from J, the junction kept 13 bases outside the gene matches. The CDR3 runs to 19 residues. This chain's CDR3 is CASSIAWTSGRGRDNEQFF. In DNA form, the CDR3 reads TGTGCCAGTAGTATCGCATGGACTAGCGGGAGAGGGCGGGACAATGAGCAGTTCTTC.

The table lists this clonotype with a few counts. The chain uses TRBV24-1 and TRBJ1-2; TRBD1 matches at 7 bases. The CDR3 is 12 amino acids. Per the germline V gene, CDR1 is KGHDR and CDR2 is SFDVKD. Unmatched junction bases numbered 8, after V lost 3 bases and J lost 14 bases. The CDR3 loop reads CATSDRDSPTTF. The CDR3 region has the DNA TGTGCCACCAGTGATCGGGACAGCCCTACAACCTTC.

This clonotype was seen at least ten times. This sequence joins TRBV30 and TRBJ2-3, with 7 positions matching TRBD2. With 3 bases clipped from V and 4 bases from J, the junction kept 7 bases outside the gene matches. The CDR3 loop spans 14 amino acids. CDR1 and CDR2 (germline): GTSNPN, SVGIG (reference sequence). CDR3 DNA sequence: TGTGCCTGGAGCCGGGCGGGAGCTGCAGATACGCAGTATTTT. Protein product: CAWSRAGAADTQYF. Combining the CDR3 with reference TRBV30 and TRBJ2-3 gives the whole variable domain SQTIHQWPATLVQPVGSPLSLECTVEGTSNPNLYWYRQAAGRGLQLLFYSVGIGQISSEVPQNLSASRPQDRQFILSSKKLLLSDSGFYLCAWSRAGAADTQYFGPGTRLTVL.

The gene calls are TRBV7-8 and TRBJ2-1, with 14 bases aligning to TRBD2. The CDR3 runs 17 residues. Germline CDR1 and CDR2: SGHVS and FQNEAQ. V lost 3 bases, J lost 9 bases, and 10 bases stayed unmatched. The CDR3 DNA sequence: TGTGCCAGCAGCTTGGCCCCGGGACTAGCGGGAGATGTTGAGCAGTTCTTC. Encoded protein: CASSLAPGLAGDVEQFF. Combining the CDR3 with reference TRBV7-8 and TRBJ2-1 gives the whole variable domain GAGVSQSPRYKVAKRGQDVALRCDPISGHVSLFWYQQALGQGPEFLTYFQNEAQLDKSGLPSDRFFAERPEGSVSTLKIQRTQQEDSAVYLCASSLAPGLAGDVEQFFGPGTRLTVL.

The chain combines TRBV14 with TRBJ2-5; TRBD2 agrees at 8 bases. CDR3 length: 15 amino acids. Germline trimming cut 2 bases from V and 5 bases from J; bases unmatched to any gene: 7. CDR1 and CDR2 from the germline V gene are SGHDN and FVKESK. As DNA, the CDR3 is TGTGCCAGCAGCCAAACGGGAGGGCCACGGGAGACCCAGTACTTC. Translation gives CASSQTGGPRETQYF.